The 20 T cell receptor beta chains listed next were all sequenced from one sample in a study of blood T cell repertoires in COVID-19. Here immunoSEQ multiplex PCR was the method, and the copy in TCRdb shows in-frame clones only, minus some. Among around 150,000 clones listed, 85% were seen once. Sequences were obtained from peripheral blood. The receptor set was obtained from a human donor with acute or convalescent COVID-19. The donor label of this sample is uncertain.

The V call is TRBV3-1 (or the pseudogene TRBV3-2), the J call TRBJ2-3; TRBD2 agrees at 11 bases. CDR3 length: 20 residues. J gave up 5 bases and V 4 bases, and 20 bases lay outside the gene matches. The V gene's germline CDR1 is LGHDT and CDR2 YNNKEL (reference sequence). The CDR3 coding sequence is TGTGCCAGCAGCCCGGCCCTCGGTAGCGGGGGGGCCGAGGGAGTAGATACGCAGTATTTT. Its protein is CASSPALGSGGAEGVDTQYF.

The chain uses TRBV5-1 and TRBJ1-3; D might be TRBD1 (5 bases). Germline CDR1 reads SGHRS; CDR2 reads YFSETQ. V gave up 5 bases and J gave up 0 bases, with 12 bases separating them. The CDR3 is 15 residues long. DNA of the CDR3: TGCGCCAGCAGGCGGGACGGAATCTCTGGAAACACCATATATTTT. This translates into CASRRDGISGNTIYF.

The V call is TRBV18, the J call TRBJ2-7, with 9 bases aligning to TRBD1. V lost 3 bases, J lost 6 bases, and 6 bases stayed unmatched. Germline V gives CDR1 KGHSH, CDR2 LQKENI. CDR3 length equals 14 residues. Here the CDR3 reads CASSPSGQGREQYF. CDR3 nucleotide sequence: TGTGCCAGCTCACCCTCGGGACAGGGACGCGAGCAGTACTTC. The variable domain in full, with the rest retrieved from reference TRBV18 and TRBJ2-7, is NAGVMQNPRHLVRRRGQEARLRCSPMKGHSHVYWYRQLPEEGLKFMVYLQKENIIDESGMPKERFSAEFPKEGPSILRIQQVVRGDSAAYFCASSPSGQGREQYFGPGTRLTVT.

As DNA, the CDR3 is TGTGCCAGCAGCCTTTTACCTTCCTTACAGGGGGCAAACTATGGCTACACCTTC. It specifies CASSLLPSLQGANYGYTF. The V gene is TRBV7-2, the J gene TRBJ1-2; 9 nucleotides agree with TRBD1. V shed 5 bases, J shed 2 bases, and the junction held 15 bases outside the gene matches. The CDR3 has 18 amino acids. CDR1 is SGHTA, CDR2 FQGNSA, per germline.

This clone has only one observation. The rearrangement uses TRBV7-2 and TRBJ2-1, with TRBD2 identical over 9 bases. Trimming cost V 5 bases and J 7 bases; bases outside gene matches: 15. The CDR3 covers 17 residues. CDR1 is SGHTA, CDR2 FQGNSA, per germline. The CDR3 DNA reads TGTGCCAGCAGCCCCTCCCCGACGGCGGGGGGGGGAAATGAGCAGTTCTTC. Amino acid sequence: CASSPSPTAGGGNEQFF. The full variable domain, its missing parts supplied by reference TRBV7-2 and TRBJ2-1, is GAGVSQSPSNKVTEKGKDVELRCDPISGHTALYWYRQSLGQGLEFLIYFQGNSAPDKSGLPSDRFSAERTGGSVSTLTIQRTQQEDSAVYLCASSPSPTAGGGNEQFFGPGTRLTVL.

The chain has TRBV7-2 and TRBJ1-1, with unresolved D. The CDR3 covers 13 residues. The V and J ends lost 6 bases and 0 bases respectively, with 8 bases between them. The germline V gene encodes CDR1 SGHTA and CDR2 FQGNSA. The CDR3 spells CASSTALNTEAFF. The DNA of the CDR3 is TGTGCCAGCAGTACAGCCCTGAACACTGAAGCTTTCTTT. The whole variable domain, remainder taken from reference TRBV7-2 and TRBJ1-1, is GAGVSQSPSNKVTEKGKDVELRCDPISGHTALYWYRQSLGQGLEFLIYFQGNSAPDKSGLPSDRFSAERTGGSVSTLTIQRTQQEDSAVYLCASSTALNTEAFFGQGTRLTVV.

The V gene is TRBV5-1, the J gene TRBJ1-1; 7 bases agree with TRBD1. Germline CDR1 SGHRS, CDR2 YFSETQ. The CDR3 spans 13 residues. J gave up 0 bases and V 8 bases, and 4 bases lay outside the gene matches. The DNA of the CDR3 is TGCGCCAGTCGACAGGGCTTGAACACTGAAGCTTTCTTT. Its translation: CASRQGLNTEAFF.

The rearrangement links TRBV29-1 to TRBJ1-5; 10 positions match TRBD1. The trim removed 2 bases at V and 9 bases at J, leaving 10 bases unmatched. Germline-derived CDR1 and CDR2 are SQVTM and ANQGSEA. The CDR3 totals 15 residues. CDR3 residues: CSVEWDRGEPGPQHF. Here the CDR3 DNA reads TGCAGCGTTGAATGGGACAGGGGCGAACCTGGGCCCCAGCATTTT.

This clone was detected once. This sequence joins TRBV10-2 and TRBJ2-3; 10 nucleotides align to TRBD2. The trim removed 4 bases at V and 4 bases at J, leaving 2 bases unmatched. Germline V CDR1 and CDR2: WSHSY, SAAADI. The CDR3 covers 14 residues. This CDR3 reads CASSVSGGADTQYF. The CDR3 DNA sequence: TGCGCCAGCAGTGTCAGCGGGGGGGCAGATACGCAGTATTTT.

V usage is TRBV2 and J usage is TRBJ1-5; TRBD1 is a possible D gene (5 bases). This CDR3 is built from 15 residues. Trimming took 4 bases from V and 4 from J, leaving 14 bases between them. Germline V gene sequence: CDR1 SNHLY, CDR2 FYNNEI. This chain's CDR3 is CASSGWAGFNQPQHF. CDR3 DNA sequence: TGTGCCAGCAGTGGATGGGCAGGGTTTAATCAGCCCCAGCATTTT.

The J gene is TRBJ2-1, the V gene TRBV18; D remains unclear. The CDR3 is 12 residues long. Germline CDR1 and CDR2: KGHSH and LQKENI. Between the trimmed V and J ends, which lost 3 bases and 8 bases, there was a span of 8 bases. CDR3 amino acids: CASSPVGHEQFF. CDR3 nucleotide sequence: TGTGCCAGCTCACCTGTGGGCCATGAGCAGTTCTTC.

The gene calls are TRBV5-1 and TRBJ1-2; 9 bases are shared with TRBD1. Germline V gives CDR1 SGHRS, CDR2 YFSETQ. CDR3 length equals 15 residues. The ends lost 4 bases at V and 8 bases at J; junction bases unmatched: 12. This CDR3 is CASSGSGQGLEGYTF. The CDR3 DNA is TGCGCCAGCAGCGGTTCGGGACAGGGTCTAGAGGGCTACACCTTC.

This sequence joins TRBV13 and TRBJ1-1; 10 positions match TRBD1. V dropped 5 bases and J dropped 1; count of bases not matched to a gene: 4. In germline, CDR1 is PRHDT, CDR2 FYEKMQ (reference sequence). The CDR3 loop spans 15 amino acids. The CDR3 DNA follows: TGTGCCAGCAGCCATCGGACAGGGGGGAACACTGAAGCTTTCTTT. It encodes CASSHRTGGNTEAFF.

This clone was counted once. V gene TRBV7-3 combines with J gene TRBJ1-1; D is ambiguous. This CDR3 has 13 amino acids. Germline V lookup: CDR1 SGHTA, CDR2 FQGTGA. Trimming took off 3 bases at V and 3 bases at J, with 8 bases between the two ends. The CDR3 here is CASSFEADTEAFF. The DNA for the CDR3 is TGTGCCAGCAGCTTTGAAGCGGACACTGAAGCTTTCTTT.

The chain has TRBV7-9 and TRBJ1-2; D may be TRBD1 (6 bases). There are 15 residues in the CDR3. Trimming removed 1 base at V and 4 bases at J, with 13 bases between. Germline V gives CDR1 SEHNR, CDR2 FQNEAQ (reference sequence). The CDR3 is CASSLGQPRGYGYTF. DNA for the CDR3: TGTGCCAGCAGCTTAGGACAGCCCAGGGGCTATGGCTACACCTTC.

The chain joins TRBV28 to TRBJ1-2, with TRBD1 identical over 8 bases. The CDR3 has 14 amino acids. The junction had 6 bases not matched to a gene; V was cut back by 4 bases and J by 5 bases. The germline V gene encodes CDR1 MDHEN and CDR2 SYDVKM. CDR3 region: CASSSSDRGYGYTF. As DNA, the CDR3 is TGTGCCAGCAGTTCCTCAGACAGGGGATATGGCTACACCTTC.

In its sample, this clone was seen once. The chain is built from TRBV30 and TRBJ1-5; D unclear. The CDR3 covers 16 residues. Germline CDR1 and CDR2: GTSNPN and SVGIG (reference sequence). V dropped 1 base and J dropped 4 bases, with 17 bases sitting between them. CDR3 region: CAWSETPWGGNQPQHF. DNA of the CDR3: TGTGCCTGGAGTGAGACCCCATGGGGAGGGAATCAGCCCCAGCATTTT.

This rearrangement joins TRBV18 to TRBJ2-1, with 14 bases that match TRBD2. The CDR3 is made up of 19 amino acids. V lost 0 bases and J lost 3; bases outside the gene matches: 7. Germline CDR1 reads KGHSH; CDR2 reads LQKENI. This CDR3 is CASSPPGLAGGTRYNEQFF. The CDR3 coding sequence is TGTGCCAGCTCACCACCCGGACTAGCGGGGGGCACCCGCTACAATGAGCAGTTCTTC.

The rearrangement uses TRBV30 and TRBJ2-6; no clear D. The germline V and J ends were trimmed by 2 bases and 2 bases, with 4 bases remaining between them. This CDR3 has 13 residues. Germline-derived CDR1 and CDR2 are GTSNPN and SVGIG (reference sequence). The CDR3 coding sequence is TGTGCCTGGAGTCTTACTGGGGCCAACGTCCTGACTTTC. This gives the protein CAWSLTGANVLTF. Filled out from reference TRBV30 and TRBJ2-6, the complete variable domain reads SQTIHQWPATLVQPVGSPLSLECTVEGTSNPNLYWYRQAAGRGLQLLFYSVGIGQISSEVPQNLSASRPQDRQFILSSKKLLLSDSGFYLCAWSLTGANVLTFGAGSRLTVL.

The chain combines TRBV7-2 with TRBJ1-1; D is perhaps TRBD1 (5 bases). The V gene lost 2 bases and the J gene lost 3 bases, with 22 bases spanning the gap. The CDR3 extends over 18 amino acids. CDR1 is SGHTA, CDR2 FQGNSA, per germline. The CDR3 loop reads CASSLRWSGGRVDTEAFF. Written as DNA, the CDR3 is TGTGCCAGCAGCTTAAGGTGGTCCGGGGGTAGGGTAGACACTGAAGCTTTCTTT.